The 17 T cell receptor beta chains presented below share a single source sample, sequenced in a study of T cell responses to AZD1222 COVID-19 vaccine. Assay: immunoSEQ multiplex PCR; the TCRdb copy retains only in-frame clones and omits some. Here the sample spans just under 90,000 clones, around nine tenths being singletons. Here the sequenced sample was peripheral blood, taken 28 days after the second AZD1222 dose. The receptors come from an adult who received the AZD1222 COVID-19 vaccine.

The rearrangement uses TRBV5-1 and TRBJ2-7; D might be TRBD1 or TRBD2, each matching 5 bases. This CDR3 is 11 amino acids long. With 7 bases removed from V and 9 bases from J, the gap between germline ends came to 14 bases. Germline assignment: CDR1 SGHRS and CDR2 YFSETQ. In nucleotides, the CDR3 is TGCGCCAGCGGGGGTGGCGCGGGGCAGTACTTC. It encodes CASGGGAGQYF.

The J gene is TRBJ2-3, the V gene TRBV12-3 or TRBV12-4; D remains ambiguous. The CDR3 consists of 13 residues. V was cut by 5 bases and J by 6 bases, with 12 bases left in between. The CDR3 sequence is CASSRLDLDTQYF. As DNA, the CDR3 is TGTGCCAGCAGTCGCCTCGACCTCGATACGCAGTATTTT.

The chain is built from TRBV11-2 and TRBJ1-2; 7 bases map to TRBD1. V was clipped by 5 bases and J by 3 bases; unmatched bases: 3. This CDR3 is 13 amino acids long. CDR1 and CDR2 (germline): SGHAT, FQNNGV. The CDR3 sequence is CASSPDRDYGYTF. The CDR3 DNA is TGTGCCAGCAGCCCCGACAGGGACTATGGCTACACCTTC.

The genes are TRBV4-1 and TRBJ2-5; 13 bases map to TRBD2. This CDR3 region has 21 residues. Trimming took 0 bases from V and 2 from J; bases not matched to a gene: 15. Germline V gives CDR1 MGHRA, CDR2 YSYEKL. CDR3: CASSQDWRSSVLAGGQETQYF. In DNA, the CDR3 is TGCGCCAGCAGCCAAGATTGGAGGTCCTCGGTACTAGCGGGGGGGCAAGAGACCCAGTACTTC.

The chain joins TRBV10-3 to TRBJ2-1; 8 bases line up with TRBD1. V gave up 3 bases and J gave up 0 bases; unmatched junction bases: 1. CDR1 and CDR2 (germline): ENHRY, SYGVKD. CDR3 length: 15 amino acids. Here the CDR3 reads CAISDTGGSYNEQFF. Written as DNA, the CDR3 is TGTGCCATCAGTGATACAGGGGGCTCCTACAATGAGCAGTTCTTC.

The table lists this clone with a count of one. The chain joins TRBV6-5 to TRBJ2-7; 7 nucleotides align to TRBD2. The ends lost 10 bases at V and 0 bases at J; junction bases unmatched: 9. The CDR3 runs to 14 residues. Germline CDR1 reads MNHEY; CDR2 reads SVGAGI. The DNA of the CDR3 is TGTGCCATTCGAACCGGGACTACCTCCTACGAGCAGTACTTC. It specifies CAIRTGTTSYEQYF.

The chain uses TRBV6-5 and TRBJ1-2; the D gene is possibly TRBD1 (5 bases). The germline V and J ends were trimmed by 0 bases and 8 bases, with 13 bases remaining between them. The CDR3 length is 14 residues. Germline V gives CDR1 MNHEY, CDR2 SVGAGI. CDR3 residues: CASSYSFGGKGYTF. Here the CDR3 DNA reads TGTGCCAGCAGTTACTCGTTTGGGGGAAAAGGCTACACCTTC.

The chain couples TRBV19 to TRBJ1-1, with D unresolved. Germline V gene data show CDR1 as LNHDA and CDR2 as SQIVND (reference sequence). Trimming removed 7 bases at V and 4 bases at J, with 22 bases between. The CDR3 length is 16 residues. DNA of the CDR3: TGTGCCAGTACCCTGGCTGACGTTTTTGTTCTCACTGAAGCTTTCTTT. This codes for CASTLADVFVLTEAFF. Looking up the rest from reference TRBV19 and TRBJ1-1 gives the full variable domain: DGGITQSPKYLFRKEGQNVTLSCEQNLNHDAMYWYRQDPGQGLRLIYYSQIVNDFQKGDIAEGYSVSREKKESFPLTVTSAQKNPTAFYLCASTLADVFVLTEAFFGQGTRLTVV.

CDR3 coding DNA: TGCGCCAGCAGCCAAGTAGGGGGGGAGCAGCCCCAGCATTTT. It encodes CASSQVGGEQPQHF. The chain joins TRBV4-1 to TRBJ1-5; TRBD1 might be the D (6 bases). CDR1 is MGHRA, CDR2 YSYEKL, per germline. CDR3 length equals 14 residues. V shed 1 base and J shed 7 bases, with 11 bases lying between them.

The rearrangement uses TRBV6-1 and TRBJ2-7; 7 bases agree with TRBD1. The CDR3 has 18 amino acids. With V trimmed by 0 bases and J by 7 bases, 18 bases remained unmatched. CDR1 and CDR2 from the germline V gene are MNHNS and SASEGT. DNA of the CDR3: TGTGCCAGCAGTGAAGCTGACAGGGCCCCTCGATTTAATGGAGAGCAGTACTTC. This gives the protein CASSEADRAPRFNGEQYF.

J is TRBJ1-2 and V is TRBV24-1; D not certain. CDR1 is KGHDR and CDR2 is SFDVKD in the germline V gene. Deletions cut 3 bases from V and 1 base from J, with 8 bases between. The CDR3 totals 14 residues. This CDR3 is CATSDGRSNYGYTF. The DNA of the CDR3 is TGTGCCACCAGTGATGGACGGAGTAACTATGGCTACACCTTC.

This chain joins TRBV11-2 and TRBJ1-2, with a tentative D call TRBD1 (5 bases). The V end was cut by 3 bases, the J end by 4 bases, with 12 bases between. Germline values: CDR1 SGHAT, CDR2 FQNNGV. The CDR3 consists of 14 residues. The CDR3 reads CASSLAGRTYGYTF. CDR3 nucleotides: TGTGCCAGCAGCTTGGCGGGACGGACCTATGGCTACACCTTC.

This sequence joins TRBV7-8 and TRBJ2-1; 9 bases map to TRBD1. This CDR3 region has 15 residues. Per the germline V gene, CDR1 is SGHVS and CDR2 is FQNEAQ. Trimming at V came to 5 bases and at J to 4 bases, leaving 6 bases not matched to a gene. CDR3 residues: CASSTQGALYNEQFF. CDR3 DNA: TGTGCCAGCAGCACACAGGGGGCTCTTTACAATGAGCAGTTCTTC.

This clone turned up a few times. CDR3 in amino acids: CASSPQAGLYNEQFF. The CDR3 DNA reads as TGTGCCAGCTCACCACAGGCGGGGCTCTACAATGAGCAGTTCTTC. The chain has TRBV18 and TRBJ2-1, with TRBD2 as a possible D gene (6 bases). The CDR3 covers 15 residues. V shed 1 base and J shed 3 bases, with 10 bases lying between them. Germline-derived CDR1 and CDR2 are KGHSH and LQKENI.

CDR3 nucleotide sequence: TGTGCCAGCAGTGAAGGGAGATGGGGGGTCTCCTACGAGCAGTACTTC. It is translated as CASSEGRWGVSYEQYF. J is TRBJ2-7 and V is TRBV6-1, with TRBD2 as a possible D gene (6 bases). V was shortened by 1 base and J by 0 bases, with 13 bases between the two germline ends. This CDR3 comprises 16 residues. The germline CDR1 and CDR2 sequences are MNHNS and SASEGT.

The chain uses TRBV19 and TRBJ1-1, with TRBD1 identical over 9 bases. The J segment lost 4 bases and the V segment lost 0 bases, leaving 6 bases of the junction unmatched. Germline-derived CDR1 and CDR2 are LNHDA and SQIVND (reference sequence). The CDR3 consists of 16 residues. CDR3 residues: CASSIDPDRGGTEAFF. In DNA form, the CDR3 reads TGTGCCAGTAGTATAGATCCCGACAGGGGGGGCACTGAAGCTTTCTTT.

The rearrangement links TRBV28 to TRBJ1-2, with a weak D call TRBD1 (5 bases). The V end was cut by 8 bases, the J end by 7 bases, with 17 bases between. The germline V gene has CDR1 MDHEN and CDR2 SYDVKM. This CDR3 is built from 13 residues. CDR3 sequence (DNA): TGTGCCAGCTCCCCCTCCGGGCAGGGTGGCTACACCTTC. Its translation: CASSPSGQGGYTF.